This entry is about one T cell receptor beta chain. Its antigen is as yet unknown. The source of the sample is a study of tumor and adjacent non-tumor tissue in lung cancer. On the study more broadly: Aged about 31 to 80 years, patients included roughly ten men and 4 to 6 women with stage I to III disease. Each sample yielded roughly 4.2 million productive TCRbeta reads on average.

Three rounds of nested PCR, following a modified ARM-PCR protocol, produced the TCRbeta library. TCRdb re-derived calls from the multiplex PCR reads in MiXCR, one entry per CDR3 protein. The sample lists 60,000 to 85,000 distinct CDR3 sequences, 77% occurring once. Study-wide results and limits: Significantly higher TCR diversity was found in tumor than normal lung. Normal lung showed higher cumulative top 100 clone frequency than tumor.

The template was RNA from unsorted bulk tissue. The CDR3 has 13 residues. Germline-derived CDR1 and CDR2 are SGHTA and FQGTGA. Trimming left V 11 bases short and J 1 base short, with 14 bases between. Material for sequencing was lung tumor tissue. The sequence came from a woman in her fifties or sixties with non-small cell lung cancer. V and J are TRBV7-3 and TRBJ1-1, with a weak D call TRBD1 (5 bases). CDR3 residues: CASSQETNTEAFF. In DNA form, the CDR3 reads TGTGCCTCATCACAGGAAACGAACACTGAAGCTTTCTTT.